This record looks at one T cell receptor beta chain sequence and its context. Its antigen remains undetermined. No per-base quality is available; no much larger clone lies one base away. The data stem from a study of T cells in Graves' hyperthyroidism and ophthalmopathy (dated by TCRdb to about 2019). Regarding the research as a whole: Peripheral blood samples were taken at the time of initial diagnosis, prior to any treatment. A discovery cohort of about a hundred patients, 43 with Graves' ophthalmopathy and 55 to 60 with stable Graves' hyperthyroidism, was used to find distinguishing TCR V-J signatures. Prospective prediction of ophthalmopathy was tested in an independent validation cohort consisting of some 18 hyperthyroidism patients and over 15 patients who later progressed to ophthalmopathy. The 75 to 100 discovery patients were divided at random into training and test sets in a 7:3 ratio. Thyroid tissue and blood T-cell repertoires from about 6 Graves' hyperthyroidism patients were also compared in the study. Following sampling, methimazole starting at 30 mg daily was given to hyperthyroidism patients, and high-dose intravenous methylprednisolone was given to ophthalmopathy patients. The paper reports TCR Vbeta CDR3 sequencing of roughly 140 peripheral blood samples: approximately 41 ophthalmopathy, fewer than 85 hyperthyroidism and around 17 progressor patients. What the authors observed across the whole study: In validation, the model predicted progression to ophthalmopathy a median of 6.5 months before onset, with approximately 68% sensitivity and nearly 75% specificity. A 13 V-J signature model separated ophthalmopathy from stable hyperthyroidism, with approximately 86% sensitivity and just under 84% specificity in cross-validation and 80%/75% in testing. Sample size was not statistically predetermined, and blinding of investigators to group allocation was not performed. Blood samples also contained most of the expanded thyroid clonotypes (frequency above 0.001), which suggests that blood repertoires may reflect thyroid immune responses.

Amplification of TCR beta CDR3 regions was carried out from RNA transcripts. The first round of RT-PCR for the TCR CDR3 was performed with the HTBI primer set and the Qiagen OneStep RT-PCR kit. A second multiplex PCR round built the libraries, followed by size selection and purification. Sequencing of the libraries was done on an Illumina HiSeq2000 using paired-end 100 bp reads. Turning to the authors' computational methods: SOAPnuke was used to process the raw data, removing reads that contained adapters or uncalled bases, had a mean Phred below 15, or lacked an exact match to the constant primer or identifier. COPE v1.2.5 was used to merge high-quality paired reads, and clonotypes were defined as unique nucleotide sequences. MiTCR v1.1 was used to align the clonotypes against IMGT TRBV, TRBD and TRBJ reference segments. The analysis included only V-J combinations with a frequency above 0.0001, which together covered around 99% of the repertoires. A TCS score was defined as the ratio between F50 (clonal expansion) and ExV (chaos), using BLOSUM62-based TCRdist between CDR3 peptides within each V-J. Welch's t-statistics and random forest reduced 500 to 650 V-J features to 13, which were used in a naive Bayes classifier (R e1071). TCRdb reprocessing: public reads trimmed at Q25 with fastp, clones called with MiXCR, in-frame beta chains kept. Rows merge per CDR3 protein into single entries with the most common DNA and genes. The authors' filters were not applied to this entry. Counted in this sample were 360,000 or so distinct CDR3 sequences; about 18% of them appeared once. Of the sample, around 3.6% falls within the top ten clones.

Stable Graves' hyperthyroidism was defined as the absence of progression to ophthalmopathy over 18 months of follow-up. Hyperthyroidism patients were newly diagnosed, had a disease duration of under 2 months, and were aged 18 to 65 years. Exclusion was applied to patients with uncontrolled infections, other autoimmune diseases, pregnancy or lactation. Diagnoses were established on the basis of clinical symptoms, serum thyroxine and TRAb, thyroid ultrasound, and orbital computed tomography. Ficoll-Paque density gradient centrifugation was used to isolate PBMCs from around 9.1 ml of fresh peripheral blood. Trizol reagent was used to extract total RNA, and RNA quality was then checked on an Agilent 2100 Bioanalyzer. The sequencing input was blood. The TCR comes from a woman younger than 30 with Graves' hyperthyroidism.

This receptor carries the CDR3 CASSLHPTNYEQYF. The bases read TGTGCCAGCAGTCTCCACCCGACCAACTACGAGCAGTACTTC. In this chain, TRBV12-3 or TRBV12-4 is recombined with TRBJ2-7; the D gene is unclear. The CDR3 covers 14 residues, taking in both the cysteine and the phenylalanine. Only the CDR3 portion is preserved as DNA: 42 bases, with reading frame beginning at the first base. V is reduced by 5 bases and J by 3 bases, leaving a spacing of 14 bases between them.